The 27 T cell receptor beta chains reported below all come from one sample, sequenced in a study of tumor-infiltrating lymphocytes in primary liver carcinoma. Unsorted whole blood supplied the blood RNA, and germline DNA was isolated too. Total RNA (approximately 0.5 ug) served as template for TCR beta cDNA synthesis primed by a constant-region primer. Construction of TCR beta libraries relied on three successive nested multiplex PCR rounds employing slightly modified ARM-PCR. Amplification in the first two PCR rounds was performed using TRBV1-TRBV30 forward primers and a C-beta reverse primer for 10 cycles each. TCRdb fed the multiplex PCR reads into MiXCR, producing one record per CDR3 protein. The sample consists of about 320,000 distinct CDR3 sequences, approximately 60% of them appearing once. The sample consisted of peripheral blood. These receptors came from a man aged 35 to 55 with primary liver carcinoma and hepatitis B virus infection.

Worth noting for this clonotype: Compared with germline, one end of the junction differs, possibly owing to a read error. The rearrangement uses TRBV29-1 and TRBJ1-2; possibly TRBD1 for D (5 bases). This CDR3 region has 13 residues. CDR1 and CDR2 from the germline V gene are SQVTM and ANQGSEA. CDR3 sequence: CSVSQGINYGYAF. The CDR3 nucleotides read TGCAGCGTTTCCCAGGGCATAAACTATGGCTACGCCTTC. Drawing the rest from reference TRBV29-1 and TRBJ1-2, the complete variable domain is SAVISQKPSRDICQRGTSLTIQCQVDSQVTMMFWYRQQPGQSLTLIATANQGSEATYESGFVIDKFPISRPNLTFSTLTVSNMSPEDSSIYLCSVSQGINYGYAFGSGTRLTVV.

This clonotype was seen many times. V is TRBV6-2 or TRBV6-3 and J is TRBJ2-7, with D hard to call. The CDR3 spans 12 residues. V lost 4 bases to trimming and J lost 4 bases, with 8 bases between them. Germline CDR1 MNHEY, CDR2 SVGEGT. The CDR3 DNA sequence: TGTGCCAGCAGTTCTCGGGCGTACGAGCAGTACTTC. This codes for CASSSRAYEQYF.

About this clonotype itself: A read error may account for a junction end that differs from germline. J is TRBJ1-1 and V is TRBV29-1; D is ambiguous. CDR3 size: 15 residues. Germline CDR1 is SQVTM and CDR2 is ANQGSEA. CDR3 sequence (DNA): TGCAGCGTCTCTCCAGGTTGGGGTATGAACACTGTAGCTTTCTTT. It translates to CSVSPGWGMNTVAFF.

The chain employs TRBV6-2 or TRBV6-3 and TRBJ2-7, with a possible D match to TRBD2 (6 bases). Trimming shortened V by 8 bases and J by 8 bases, and 13 bases separated the two germline ends. Germline V gives CDR1 MNHEY, CDR2 SVGEGT. The CDR3 has 11 amino acids. The CDR3 sequence is CASHTSYKQYF. DNA for the CDR3: TGTGCCAGCCACACTAGCTATAAGCAGTACTTC.

This sequence joins TRBV6-5 and TRBJ2-2; D may correspond to TRBD1 or TRBD2 (6 bases each). Germline V gives CDR1 MNHEY, CDR2 SVGAGI. Trimming removed 5 bases from V and 5 bases from J, with 9 bases in between. CDR3 length: 13 residues. The CDR3 region is CASSEGGTGELFF. Written as DNA, the CDR3 is TGTGCCAGCAGTGAAGGGGGGACCGGGGAGCTGTTTTTT.

Points on this clonotype: A read error may produce the germline difference seen at one junction end. The V gene is TRBV11-2, the J gene TRBJ2-3, with 13 bases identical to TRBD2. The CDR3 is 17 amino acids. Germline V lookup: CDR1 SGHAT, CDR2 FQNNGV. This chain's CDR3 is CASSSRLAGGITDTQYF. The CDR3 DNA is TGTGCGAGCAGCTCCAGACTAGCGGGAGGTATCACAGATACGCAGTATTTT.

The sample holds one count of this clonotype. The conserved final phenylalanine or tryptophan is absent from the CDR3, which likely points to a read error. The V call is TRBV6-1, the J call TRBJ1-1, with 8 positions matching TRBD1. J gave up 10 bases and V 6 bases, and 16 bases lay outside the gene matches. The germline V gene encodes CDR1 MNHNS and CDR2 SASEGT. The CDR3 contains 15 residues. CDR3 sequence reads: CASRTQGASFSGAFL. As DNA, the CDR3 is TGTGCCAGCAGAACTCAGGGGGCCAGTTTTAGTGGAGCTTTCCTT.

Points on this clonotype: Since a much larger clone is just one base distant, this may be a read error. The CDR3 DNA reads as TGTGCCAGCAGACCCTACGGATACGAGCAGTACTTC. Protein sequence: CASRPYGYEQYF. V is TRBV12-3 or TRBV12-4 and J is TRBJ2-7; D is unresolved. CDR3 length: 12 residues. Trimming shortened V by 6 bases and J by 4 bases, and 10 bases separated the two germline ends.

Turning to this clonotype: At one of its ends the junction is not consistent with the germline gene, which may arise from a read error. This chain joins TRBV5-1 and TRBJ2-3; possibly TRBD1 for D (6 bases). The germline gives CDR1 SGHRS, CDR2 YFSETQ. The CDR3 length is 15 residues. The CDR3 here is CTSSLESPGEDTQYF. DNA for the CDR3: TGCACCAGCAGCTTGGAGTCCCCAGGGGAAGATACGCAGTATTTT.

Comment on this clonotype: A read error is likely, as this CDR3 ends without the conserved phenylalanine or tryptophan. V usage is TRBV14 and J usage is TRBJ1-2; no reliable D call. This CDR3 is 12 amino acids long. The V gene's germline CDR1 is SGHDN and CDR2 FVKESK. The CDR3 DNA follows: TGTGTCAGCAGTCGCGGAGGCTATGGCTACACCTCC. Encoded protein: CVSSRGGYGYTS.

Concerning this clonotype itself: A read error may be the cause here, since a much bigger clone is one base away. This chain uses TRBV6-5 with TRBJ1-1; D not resolved. This CDR3 is built from 13 residues. The germline CDR1 and CDR2 sequences are MNHEY and SVGAGI. Deletions cut 8 bases from V and 0 bases from J, with 10 bases between. The CDR3 coding sequence is TGTGCCAGCGGCCCCTCGGTGAACACTGAAGCTTTCTTT. Its protein product is CASGPSVNTEAFF.

The chain combines TRBV7-2 with TRBJ2-1; no clear D. Germline values: CDR1 SGHTA, CDR2 FQGNSA. V dropped 3 bases and J dropped 6 bases, with 9 bases sitting between them. The CDR3 has 13 amino acids. CDR3 amino acids: CASSLFGPNEQFF. The CDR3 DNA is TGTGCCAGCAGCTTGTTTGGGCCCAATGAGCAGTTCTTC.

This chain uses TRBV4-1 with TRBJ2-7; D not resolved. CDR1 and CDR2 from the germline V gene are MGHRA and YSYEKL. The CDR3 has 16 amino acids. The V gene lost 8 bases and the J gene lost 0 bases, with 20 bases spanning the gap. CDR3 sequence reads: CASGPDDQSSSYEQYF. CDR3 DNA: TGCGCCAGCGGCCCAGACGACCAGTCGAGCTCCTACGAGCAGTACTTC.

Concerning this clonotype itself: Given a much more abundant clone one base away, this may be a read error. This rearrangement joins TRBV6-2 or TRBV6-3 to TRBJ1-1, with unresolved D. V shed 4 bases and J shed 6 bases, with 9 bases lying between them. CDR3 size: 12 residues. CDR1 and CDR2 from the germline V gene are MNHEY and SVGEGT. The CDR3 bases are TGTGCCAGCAGTTGCGGGCGATCTGAAGCTTTCTTT. It encodes CASSCGRSEAFF.

Of note for this clonotype: A much larger clone lies a single base off, so this may be a read error. The CDR3 ends on some other residue instead of the conserved phenylalanine or tryptophan, so this is likely a read error. The CDR3 reads CASSPLGTGEYEQYL. CDR3 nucleotide sequence: TGTGCCAGCAGCCCCCTCGGGACAGGGGAGTACGAGCAGTACTTA. This sequence joins TRBV5-6 and TRBJ2-7, with TRBD1 matching 10 bases. Germline lookup yields CDR1 SGHDT and CDR2 YYEEEE. Trimming took 4 bases from V and 4 from J; bases not matched to a gene: 8. CDR3 length equals 15 residues.

This chain connects TRBV7-9 to TRBJ2-5; 10 nucleotides align to TRBD1. Germline V gives CDR1 SEHNR, CDR2 FQNEAQ (reference sequence). The CDR3 has 14 residues. Unmatched junction bases numbered 4, after V lost 5 bases and J lost 4 bases. The CDR3 DNA is TGTGCCAGCAGCCGAGGACAGGGGGGAGAGACCCAGTACTTC. Residues: CASSRGQGGETQYF.

In regard to this clonotype: Being one base from a much bigger clone, this may be a read error. The V and J genes are TRBV4-2 and TRBJ2-5, with 8 bases that match TRBD2. The CDR3 spans 14 residues. Germline CDR1 LGHNA, CDR2 YNFKEQ. CDR3 DNA sequence: TGTGCCAGCAGCCAAGTAGCGGGGAAAGAGATCCAGTACTTC. Translation: CASSQVAGKEIQYF.

Of note for this clonotype: This may arise from a read error, as a much more abundant clone is one base away. This chain connects TRBV4-2 to TRBJ2-3; 11 bases are shared with TRBD2. With 4 bases clipped from V and 6 bases from J, the junction kept 9 bases outside the gene matches. Germline CDR1 LGHNA, CDR2 YNFKEQ. The CDR3 length is 16 residues. CDR3 protein: CASSRLLAGDGDTQYF. CDR3 DNA: TGTGCCAGCAGCCGCCTACTAGCGGGAGATGGCGATACGCAGTATTTT.

The chain combines TRBV11-1 with TRBJ1-5; 8 positions match TRBD1. The CDR3 contains 16 residues. Germline V CDR1 and CDR2: SGHAT, FQDESV (reference sequence). V shed 5 bases, J shed 14 bases, and the junction held 20 bases outside the gene matches. Written as DNA, the CDR3 is TGTGCCAGCAGCCACGCCCAAACCAGGGGGCATCGCCCCAAGCATTTT. Amino acids: CASSHAQTRGHRPKHF.

Regarding this clonotype: At one end, the junction sequence differs from germline, possibly due to a read error. The chain uses TRBV11-1 and TRBJ2-7; 7 nucleotides align to TRBD1. This CDR3 region has 16 residues. Germline V gene data show CDR1 as SGHAT and CDR2 as FQDESV (reference sequence). Here the CDR3 DNA reads TGTACCAGCAGCGATCGGACAGGTGGGGTTGCCTACGAGCAATACTTC. This sequence encodes CTSSDRTGGVAYEQYF.

As concerns this clonotype: One junction end does not reproduce the germline sequence, and a read error may be involved. V gene TRBV11-2 combines with J gene TRBJ2-1; D is possibly TRBD2 (6 bases). There are 15 residues in the CDR3. Germline loops: CDR1 SGHAT, CDR2 FQNNGV. The CDR3 loop is CASSLPQRALNEQSF. The CDR3 bases are TGTGCCAGCAGTTTGCCCCAGCGGGCACTCAATGAGCAGTCCTTC.

The rearrangement joins TRBV11-3 to TRBJ2-1; TRBD2 might be the D (6 bases). This CDR3 is 14 amino acids long. CDR1 and CDR2 from the germline V gene are SGHNT and YENEEA. V gave up 8 bases and J gave up 4 bases, with 15 bases separating them. CDR3 coding DNA: TGTGCCAGCGACTTAGTTGGGGGGTACAATGAGCAGTTCTTC. Translated: CASDLVGGYNEQFF.

Concerning this clonotype: This CDR3 fails to terminate in the conserved phenylalanine or tryptophan, so it likely reflects a read error. The CDR3 coding sequence is TGCAGCGTTGCCCCAGGGTGGTGGATGAACACTGAAGCTTTCCTT. This translates into CSVAPGWWMNTEAFL. This sequence joins TRBV29-1 and TRBJ1-1, with D perhaps TRBD1 (5 bases). The V gene lost 4 bases and the J gene lost 0 bases, with 15 bases spanning the gap. Germline-derived CDR1 and CDR2 are SQVTM and ANQGSEA. The CDR3 is 15 amino acids.

On this clonotype: Lacking the conserved final phenylalanine or tryptophan, this CDR3 likely reflects a read error. This chain connects TRBV11-2 to TRBJ2-5, with D possibly matching TRBD2 (6 bases). The CDR3 extends over 13 amino acids. The germline V gene has CDR1 SGHAT and CDR2 FQNNGV. Written as DNA, the CDR3 is TGCGCCAGCAGCCCCGCGGGGCAAGAGACCCAGTACGTC. Translating gives CASSPAGQETQYV.

As for this clonotype: The CDR3 carries no conserved terminal phenylalanine or tryptophan, so it likely arises from a read error. The limits of the CDR3 on the DNA are not certain, so only TCRdb's listed CDR3 is given. The chain has TRBV10-3 and TRBJ2-7; TRBD1, the table's D call, lacks a check against the DNA. Per the germline V gene, CDR1 is ENHRY and CDR2 is SYGVKD. The CDR3 is 13 amino acids in total, end residues counted. This CDR3 is CAIQTELSYEQWS.

There are a few counts of this clonotype. Possible read error: a much larger clone is one base away. V is TRBV6-2 or TRBV6-3 and J is TRBJ2-1, with a weak D call TRBD2 (5 bases). V gave up 2 bases and J gave up 6 bases, with 8 bases separating them. The germline V gene encodes CDR1 MNHEY and CDR2 SVGEGT. There are 13 residues in the CDR3. The CDR3 coding sequence is TGTGCCAGCAGTTACCAACTAGTCAATGAGCAGTTCTTC. Translated, it gives CASSYQLVNEQFF.

Of note for this clonotype: A much larger clone differs by one base, so this may be a read error. The CDR3 coding sequence is TGTGCCAGCAGTTATATAGCGGGAGGCTCCTACAATGAGCAGTTCTTC. It specifies CASSYIAGGSYNEQFF. The rearrangement uses TRBV6-5 and TRBJ2-1; 10 positions match TRBD2. Germline CDR1 and CDR2: MNHEY and SVGAGI. The CDR3 runs to 16 residues. J was trimmed by 0 bases and V by 3 bases; bases with no gene match: 2.